This T cell receptor beta chain was retrieved from a study of identical twins (dated by TCRdb to 2016 to 2017). As for the study more broadly: To test whether fetal clonotypes persist, this study deep-sequenced TCR alpha and beta repertoires from monozygotic twins, from unrelated adults of various ages, and from cord blood. To rule out contamination, the twin experiments were replicated at different times with different library preparation protocols. Overall study results and their limits: Excess twin sharing in beta out-of-frame sequences was weaker because fewer shared sequences lowered the signal-to-noise ratio. Abundant cord blood beta clonotypes carried fewer insertions; young adult naive repertoires showed a weaker similar trend, while memory repertoires showed none. Out-of-frame TCR alpha sequences shared between twins showed an excess of low generation-probability sequences compared with coincidental sharing between unrelated individuals. Zero-insertion analyses could be partly confounded by invariant T cells such as MAIT and iNKT, although diverse VJ usage argued against such confounding for most clonotypes. Because the same donors could not be followed over many years, the conclusions depended on cross-sectional statistical analysis. In monozygotic twins, recombination models systematically underestimated out-of-frame TCR alpha sharing, but the models matched the sharing seen between unrelated individuals.

Library preparation employed 5' RACE. Instrument used: Illumina HiSeq 2000. Template switching introduced a universal primer binding site; the final cDNA contained a unique molecular identifier, enabling accurate counting of TCR cDNA molecules. First-strand cDNA for TCR alpha and beta chains was synthesized from specific primers in the conserved constant-segment region. To control for contamination, each cDNA library was double barcoded with a SMART-Mk sample barcode plus Illumina barcodes. TruSeq adapter sequences along with Illumina sample barcodes were introduced in two successive PCR steps. TCR alpha and beta cDNA libraries were sequenced on the Illumina HiSeq platform with custom primers. Per the source publication's procedure: MiGEC was used to process raw reads and extract unique molecular identifiers, and MiXCR was used to find CDR3 positions. Recombination models were inferred per individual with the repgenHMM and IGoR tools using an EM algorithm. The analysis of shared clonotypes was done with the tcR package in R, with sharing normalized by the product of cloneset sizes. To study raw recombination free of thymic and clonal selection effects, out-of-frame nonproductive sequences were analyzed. TCRdb passed the public sequencing reads through fastp at Q25 and MiXCR, retaining productive beta sequences. Merged by CDR3 protein, the rows form single entries marked with the most common genes and DNA. What appears here as the V and J calls and clone size reflects TCRdb's work, not the paper's. The table for this sample lists under 800,000 distinct CDR3 sequences; 21% of them were counted only once. Roughly 4% of the sample comes from the top ten.

Only healthy Caucasian donors were included. Three pairs of female monozygotic twins, all aged 18 to 29 years, were included in the twin cohort. The RNA used for TCR libraries was isolated from peripheral blood mononuclear cells. There are 14 amino acids in the CDR3, from cysteine to phenylalanine inclusive. The kept DNA is CDR3 alone, 42 bases in frame from the first base. V is trimmed back by 5 bases and J by 10 bases, and the junction contains 11 bases that no gene match accounts for. The germline V gene provides CDR1 SGHTA and CDR2 FQGNSA. The table lists this clonotype with a few counts. The antigen it recognizes is unknown. No qualities accompany the bases; no much larger clone lies one base away. This same sample was also part of a study on T cells expressing NK-cell markers. Drawing on the second study: In sorted CD3+CD56+NKG2C+, CD3+CD56+NKG2C- and CD3+CD56-NKG2C+ T-cell subsets from several donors, TCR beta-chain repertoires were profiled. Among the eight sequenced donors, only one was HCMV-seronegative, while the other seven were HCMV-seropositive. In several experiments an anti-gammadeltaTCR antibody was added to restrict sorting to alphabetaTCR-expressing T cells. In 5 to 7 donors, the dominant CD3+CD56+NKG2C+ clonotypes were found to rank among the top 10 CD8+ clonotypes and to make up about 1.0-7.0% of CD8+ T cells. Those dominant clonotypes were again the most abundant among CD3+CD56-NKG2C+ cells in a few donors, at roughly 28.3-65%. It remained unclear whether the expanded NKG2C-expressing T cell clones were specific for HCMV antigens. The eight sequenced donors were randomly selected healthy volunteers, three men and five women. To determine HCMV serostatus, a commercial ELISA kit was used to detect HCMV-specific IgG in serum. For over five donors, bulk peripheral blood T-cell repertoires were additionally sequenced from unsorted PBMC. Reads were demultiplexed and grouped by UMI with MIGEC, and clonotypes were assembled and quantified with MiTCR. To exclude erroneous sequences, any TCR cDNA sequence not supported by at least two reads was discarded. Downstream repertoire analysis used the tcR package, and clonotypes were matched across fractions by CDR3 nucleotide sequence plus V segment. VDJmatch was used to annotate antigen specificity against VDJdb, with one amino acid substitution allowed in CDR3.

This TCR was sampled from a young woman in good health. The chain uses TRBV7-2 and TRBJ2-1; TRBD2 lines up with 7 middle nucleotides. The source material was PBMCs. CDR3 protein: CASSTSVQDGEQFF. The sequenced DNA: TGTGCCAGCAGCACTAGCGTACAAGATGGGGAGCAGTTCTTC. The reference TRBV7-2 and TRBJ2-1 proteins fill in what lies around the CDR3, so the full variable domain reads GAGVSQSPSNKVTEKGKDVELRCDPISGHTALYWYRQSLGQGLEFLIYFQGNSAPDKSGLPSDRFSAERTGGSVSTLTIQRTQQEDSAVYLCASSTSVQDGEQFFGPGTRLTVL.